This T cell receptor beta chain was sequenced in a study of T cell changes during pregnancy in multiple sclerosis. This CDR3 region has 15 residues. V lost 4 bases and J lost 5, with 17 bases in between. Germline V CDR1 and CDR2: KGHSH, LQKENI. Repertoires were generated with immunoSEQ multiplex PCR, while TCRdb's copy carries only in-frame clones and drops some. The table has 45,000 to 70,000 clones, 80% to 95% seen once. The chain uses TRBV18 and TRBJ1-2, with a tentative D call TRBD1 (5 bases). This clonotype originated in a female donor with multiple sclerosis, enrolled in a pregnancy study. The sequencing here drew on CD4+ T cells from peripheral blood mononuclear cells, taken after pregnancy. CDR3 in amino acids: CASSLPGLGTYGYTF. The CDR3 DNA reads as TGTGCCAGCTCACTACCGGGACTGGGTACTTATGGCTACACCTTC.